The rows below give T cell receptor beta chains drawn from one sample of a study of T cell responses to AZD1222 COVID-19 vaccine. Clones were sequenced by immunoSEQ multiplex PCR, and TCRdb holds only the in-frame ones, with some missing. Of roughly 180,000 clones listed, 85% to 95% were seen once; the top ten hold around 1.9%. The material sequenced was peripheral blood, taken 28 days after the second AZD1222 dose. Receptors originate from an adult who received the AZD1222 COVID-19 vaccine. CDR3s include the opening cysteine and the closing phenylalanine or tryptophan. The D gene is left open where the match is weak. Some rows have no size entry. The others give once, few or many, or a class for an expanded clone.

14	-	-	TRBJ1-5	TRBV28	TGTGCCAGCAGCCCCCCAGGTCCCGATCAGCCCCAGCATTTT	CASSPPGPDQPQHF
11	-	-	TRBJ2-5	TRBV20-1	TGCAGTGCTAGAGAAAAAGAGACCCAGTACTTC	CSAREKETQYF
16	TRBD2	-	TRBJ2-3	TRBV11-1	TGTGCCAGCAGCACCCGGACTAGCGGGAGCACAGATACGCAGTATTTT	CASSTRTSGSTDTQYF
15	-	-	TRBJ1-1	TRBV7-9	TGTGCCAGCAGCTTCCCGGTGCATATGAACACTGAAGCTTTCTTT	CASSFPVHMNTEAFF
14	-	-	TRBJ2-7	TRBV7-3	TGTGCCAGCAGCCCAGACCCTGGGGCCTACGAGCAGTACTTC	CASSPDPGAYEQYF
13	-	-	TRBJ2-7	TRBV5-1	TGCGCCAGCAGCTTATACGGACGCTACGAGCAGTACTTC	CASSLYGRYEQYF
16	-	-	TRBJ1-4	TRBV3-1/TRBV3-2	TGTGCCAGCAGCCAATACTGGACAGCAACTAATGAAAAACTGTTTTTT	CASSQYWTATNEKLFF
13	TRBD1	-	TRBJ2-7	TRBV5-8	TGTGCCAGCAGTCTGGACAGGAGTTACGAGCAGTACTTC	CASSLDRSYEQYF
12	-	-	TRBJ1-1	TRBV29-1	TGCAGCGTTGCCCGGGGGCGCCTTGAAGCTTTCTTT	CSVARGRLEAFF
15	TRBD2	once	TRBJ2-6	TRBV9	TGTGCCAGCAGGGGAGGGGATCTTGGGGCCAACGTCCTGACTTTC	CASRGGDLGANVLTF
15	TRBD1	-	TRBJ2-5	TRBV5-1	TGCGCCAGCAGCTTGGACAGGGGGCGGCAAGAGACCCAGTACTTC	CASSLDRGRQETQYF
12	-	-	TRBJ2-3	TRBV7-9	TGTGCCAGCAGGTCAAGCACAGATACGCAGTATTTT	CASRSSTDTQYF
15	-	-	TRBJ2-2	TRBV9	TGTGCCAGCAGCGTATGGGACACGGACACCGGGGAGCTGTTTTTT	CASSVWDTDTGELFF
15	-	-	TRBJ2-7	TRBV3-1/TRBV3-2	TGTGCCAGCAGCCAAGGCGGCAGGGGAACCTACGAGCAGTACTTC	CASSQGGRGTYEQYF
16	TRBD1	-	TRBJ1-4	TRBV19	TGTGCCAGTAAGGACAGGCGAGGGGCAACTAATGAAAAACTGTTTTTT	CASKDRRGATNEKLFF
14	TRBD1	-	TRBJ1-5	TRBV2	TGTGCCAGCTCCGGGACAGGGGGAAATCAGCCCCAGCATTTT	CASSGTGGNQPQHF
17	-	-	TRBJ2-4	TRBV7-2	TGTGCCAGCAGCTTAGTCCCCCAGGGGATAGCCAAAAACATTCAGTACTTC	CASSLVPQGIAKNIQYF
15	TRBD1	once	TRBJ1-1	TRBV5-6	TGTGCCAGCAGCTTGGCAGACAGGGCTAACACTGAAGCTTTCTTT	CASSLADRANTEAFF
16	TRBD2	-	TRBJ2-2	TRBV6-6	TGTGCCAGCAGTACTGGGACTAGCAGCGACACCGGGGAGCTGTTTTTT	CASSTGTSSDTGELFF
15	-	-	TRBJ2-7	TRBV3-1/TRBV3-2	TGTGCCAGCAGCCAAGATGGGGGTAGCTCCTACGAGCAGTACTTC	CASSQDGGSSYEQYF
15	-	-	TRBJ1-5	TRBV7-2	TGTGCCAGCAGCTTACAGTCAGGGGTCTATCAGCCCCAGCATTTT	CASSLQSGVYQPQHF
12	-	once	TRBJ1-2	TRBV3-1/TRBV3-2	TGTGCCAGCCAGGGTGTGGATTATGGCTACACCTTC	CASQGVDYGYTF
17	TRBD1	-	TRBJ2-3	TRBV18	TGTGCCAGCTCAAAAACAGGGGACGTACACAACACAGATACGCAGTATTTT	CASSKTGDVHNTDTQYF
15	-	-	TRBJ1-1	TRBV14	TGTGCCAGCAGCCGACCAGGAAATCCCGCGGGGGAAGCTTTCTTT	CASSRPGNPAGEAFF
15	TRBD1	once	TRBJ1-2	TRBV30	TGTGCCTGGAGGCCCCCACAGGGGGCGGGCTATGGCTACACCTTC	CAWRPPQGAGYGYTF
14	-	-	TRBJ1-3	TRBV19	TGTGCCAGTATCGATGCGTCCCACAGGAACACCATATATTTT	CASIDASHRNTIYF
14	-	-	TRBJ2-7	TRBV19	TGTGCCAGTAGTCTCCGGGACCGGGATACCGAGCAGTACTTC	CASSLRDRDTEQYF
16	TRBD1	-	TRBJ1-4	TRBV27	TGTGCCAGCAGTTCAGGACAGGGTGCGGTGGATGAAAAACTGTTTTTT	CASSSGQGAVDEKLFF
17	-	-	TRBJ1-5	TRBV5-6	TGTGCCAGCAGCAACGGTTCTCAGACAGTGAGCAATCAGCCCCAGCATTTT	CASSNGSQTVSNQPQHF
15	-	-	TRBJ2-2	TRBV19	TGTGCCAGTAGTAGGTGGAGCGAGTACACCGGGGAGCTGTTTTTT	CASSRWSEYTGELFF
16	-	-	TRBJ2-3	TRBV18	TGTGCCAGCTCACCGCCAGGTCTTTACGTCTTAGATACGCAGTATTTT	CASSPPGLYVLDTQYF
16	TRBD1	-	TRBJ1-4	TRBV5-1	TGCGCCAGCAGCGCCCGAGGACAGGGGAGTAATGAAAAACTGTTTTTT	CASSARGQGSNEKLFF
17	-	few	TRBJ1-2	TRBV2	TGTGCCAGCAGTGAAGCTTCGGGCAGGCTTACTAACTATGGCTACACCTTC	CASSEASGRLTNYGYTF
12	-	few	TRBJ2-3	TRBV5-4	TGTGCCAGCAGCGGCAGCTCAGATACGCAGTATTTT	CASSGSSDTQYF
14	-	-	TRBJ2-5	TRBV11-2	TGTGCCAGCAGCCAGGACAGACCCCAAGAGACCCAGTACTTC	CASSQDRPQETQYF
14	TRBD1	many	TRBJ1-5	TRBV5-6	TGTGCCAGCAGCCCCCGGGACAGGGGTCAGCCCCAGCATTTT	CASSPRDRGQPQHF